This TCR beta chain derives from a study of graft-versus-host responses after intestinal transplantation. Study overall: Recipients got multivisceral, liver-intestinal, or isolated intestinal transplants.

Responders (roughly 200,000, CFSE-labeled) met roughly 200,000 stimulators that were irradiated and violet-dye-labeled. With 5 bases removed from V and 0 bases from J, the gap between germline ends came to 6 bases. Per the germline V gene, CDR1 is SGHVS and CDR2 is FQNEAQ. The CDR3 covers 13 residues. This clone was counted only a few times. Only in-frame clones appear in the TCRdb table, and some are missing; sequencing was by immunoSEQ multiplex PCR. The sample consists of about 10,000 clones, more than 25% of them appearing once. The receptor's source is a human patient who received an intestinal transplant. Sequences were derived from alloreactive CD8+ T cells from a mixed lymphocyte reaction culture, sampled before intestinal transplant. Subset described: CFSE-low proliferating T cells sorted from approximately six-day pre-transplant mixed lymphocyte reaction (GvH or HvG direction). The genes are TRBV7-8 and TRBJ2-3, with no clear D. The CDR3 reads CASSPQSTDTQYF. In DNA, the CDR3 is TGTGCCAGCAGCCCCCAAAGCACAGATACGCAGTATTTT.